These 25 T cell receptor beta chains were sequenced from one sample in a study of T cell responses to AZD1222 COVID-19 vaccine. Data came from immunoSEQ multiplex PCR; TCRdb stores just in-frame clones and leaves some out. The sample consists of about 150,000 clones, 75% to 85% of them appearing once. Source: peripheral blood, taken on day 0 of MenACWY control vaccination. The receptors here all came from an adult in good health.

This CDR3 reads CASSQEGTNSNQPQHF. The CDR3 coding sequence is TGTGCCAGCAGCCAAGAGGGCACGAATAGCAATCAGCCCCAGCATTTT. This rearrangement joins TRBV4-2 to TRBJ1-5, with D uncertain. Germline CDR1 is LGHNA and CDR2 is YNFKEQ. Trimming took 0 bases from V and 0 from J, leaving 9 bases between them. CDR3 size: 16 residues.

With regard to this clone: One end of the junction varies from germline; a read error may be responsible. V is TRBV11-2 and J is TRBJ1-2; TRBD1 is a possible D gene (5 bases). This CDR3 is 12 amino acids long. Germline CDR1 reads SGHAT; CDR2 reads FQNNGV. CDR3 sequence: CASSLVGGLGAF. Written as DNA, the CDR3 is TGTGCCAGCAGCTTAGTTGGGGGACTAGGGGCCTTC.

On this clone itself: This sample also contains other DNA sequences that code for the same CDR3. CDR3 nucleotide sequence: TGTGCCAGCAGCGTACAGGTGGGGAATTCACCCCTCCACTTT. It encodes CASSVQVGNSPLHF. This chain links TRBV9 with TRBJ1-6; no reliable D call. In germline, CDR1 is SGDLS, CDR2 YYNGEE. V gave up 1 base and J gave up 7 bases, with 9 bases separating them. There are 14 residues in the CDR3. Based on the CDR3 plus reference TRBV9 and TRBJ1-6, the full variable domain is DSGVTQTPKHLITATGQRVTLRCSPRSGDLSVYWYQQSLDQGLQFLIQYYNGEERAKGNILERFSAQQFPDLHSELNLSSLELGDSALYFCASSVQVGNSPLHFGNGTRLTVT.

The rearrangement uses TRBV19 and TRBJ2-5, with 8 positions matching TRBD1. CDR1 LNHDA and CDR2 SQIVND come from the germline V gene (reference sequence). The CDR3 has 15 residues. J was trimmed by 0 bases and V by 5 bases; bases with no gene match: 5. The CDR3 protein is CASSRRQGYQETQYF. In nucleotides, the CDR3 is TGTGCCAGTAGTCGAAGACAGGGGTACCAAGAGACCCAGTACTTC.

The chain joins TRBV29-1 to TRBJ1-1; tentatively, D is TRBD1 (5 bases). Looked up from germline, CDR1 is SQVTM and CDR2 is ANQGSEA. With 6 bases removed from V and 0 bases from J, the gap between germline ends came to 20 bases. CDR3 length equals 16 residues. The CDR3 nucleotides read TGCAGCGTGCGTCTCCGCCAGGTGGGGGTGAACACTGAAGCTTTCTTT. Protein product: CSVRLRQVGVNTEAFF.

The gene calls are TRBV19 and TRBJ2-1; 9 bases agree with TRBD1. This CDR3 has 14 amino acids. V was pared by 9 bases and J by 7 bases, with 10 bases of the junction left unmatched. CDR1 is LNHDA, CDR2 SQIVND, per germline (reference sequence). CDR3 sequence reads: CASSNRGRPNEQFF. DNA of the CDR3: TGTGCCAGCAGCAACAGGGGGCGACCAAATGAGCAGTTCTTC. Drawing the rest from reference TRBV19 and TRBJ2-1, the complete variable domain is DGGITQSPKYLFRKEGQNVTLSCEQNLNHDAMYWYRQDPGQGLRLIYYSQIVNDFQKGDIAEGYSVSREKKESFPLTVTSAQKNPTAFYLCASSNRGRPNEQFFGPGTRLTVL.

This clone has ten or more counts. This chain links TRBV2 with TRBJ1-5, with TRBD1 matching 9 bases. CDR1 SNHLY and CDR2 FYNNEI come from the germline V gene. J lost 6 bases, V lost 2 bases, and 8 bases had no gene match. The CDR3 sequence is 16 residues long. The CDR3 here is CASSEREQGAGQPQHF. CDR3 in DNA: TGTGCCAGCAGTGAAAGGGAACAGGGGGCGGGTCAGCCCCAGCATTTT.

The chain joins TRBV7-3 to TRBJ2-1; 11 nucleotides agree with TRBD2. CDR1 is SGHTA and CDR2 is FQGTGA in the germline V gene. This CDR3 is built from 14 residues. J gave up 8 bases and V 4 bases, and 4 bases lay outside the gene matches. The CDR3 coding sequence is TGTGCCAGCAGCTCCTCTAGCGGGGGGCATGAGCAGTTCTTC. This sequence encodes CASSSSSGGHEQFF. Drawing the rest from reference TRBV7-3 and TRBJ2-1, the complete variable domain is GAGVSQTPSNKVTEKGKYVELRCDPISGHTALYWYRQSLGQGPEFLIYFQGTGAADDSGLPNDRFFAVRPEGSVSTLKIQRTERGDSAVYLCASSSSSGGHEQFFGPGTRLTVL.

V usage is TRBV30 and J usage is TRBJ1-1, with D hard to call. The germline gives CDR1 GTSNPN, CDR2 SVGIG (reference sequence). The CDR3 spans 10 residues. With 5 bases removed from V and 9 bases from J, the gap between germline ends came to 10 bases. DNA for the CDR3: TGTGCCTGGGGGAGCGCCAAAGCTTTCTTT. This sequence encodes CAWGSAKAFF.

Worth noting for this clone: A much larger clone differs by one base, so this may be a read error. This chain joins TRBV7-9 and TRBJ1-1; D call uncertain. Germline CDR1 is SEHNR and CDR2 is FQNEAQ (reference sequence). With 2 bases removed from V and 0 bases from J, the gap between germline ends came to 4 bases. The CDR3 is 13 residues long. The CDR3 nucleotides read TGTGCCAGCAGCTTATCAGTGAACACTGAAGCTTTCTTT. It yields the protein CASSLSVNTEAFF. The variable domain in full, completed from reference TRBV7-9 and TRBJ1-1, reads DTGVSQNPRHKITKRGQNVTFRCDPISEHNRLYWYRQTLGQGPEFLTYFQNEAQLEKSRLLSDRFSAERPKGSFSTLEIQRTEQGDSAMYLCASSLSVNTEAFFGQGTRLTVV.

This clone was counted ten times or more. The rearrangement joins TRBV27 to TRBJ2-5; D not resolved. V lost 3 bases, J lost 1 base, and 6 bases lay in between. The CDR3 covers 13 residues. Looked up from germline, CDR1 is MNHEY and CDR2 is SMNVEV (reference sequence). The CDR3 sequence: CASSLLSQETQYF. The DNA of the CDR3 is TGTGCCAGCAGTTTGCTCAGCCAAGAGACCCAGTACTTC.

DNA of the CDR3: TGTGCCAGCAGCTTTCGGACAGACAGCTCTGGAAACACCATATATTTT. Amino acid sequence: CASSFRTDSSGNTIYF. This chain links TRBV21-1 with TRBJ1-3; the table's TRBD1 call for D was not verified on the DNA. TRBV21-1 is deemed a pseudogene. The CDR3 is 16 residues long.

The genes are TRBV7-8 and TRBJ2-7, with TRBD1 identical over 7 bases. CDR3 size: 13 residues. V gave up 5 bases and J gave up 5 bases; unmatched junction bases: 6. Per the germline V gene, CDR1 is SGHVS and CDR2 is FQNEAQ. The chain's CDR3 is CASSRDREHEQYF. CDR3 in DNA: TGTGCCAGCAGCCGCGACAGGGAGCACGAGCAGTACTTC.

V gene TRBV11-2 combines with J gene TRBJ1-6; no definite D call. Between the trimmed V and J ends, which lost 0 bases and 7 bases, there was a span of 10 bases. This CDR3 is built from 15 residues. The germline V gene encodes CDR1 SGHAT and CDR2 FQNNGV. The CDR3 region is CASSLDPGSNSPLHF. Here the CDR3 DNA reads TGTGCCAGCAGCTTAGATCCGGGATCCAATTCACCCCTCCACTTT.

V usage is TRBV18 and J usage is TRBJ1-2, with D possibly matching TRBD1 (6 bases). Trimming cost V 2 bases and J 1 base, with 11 bases left between them. The germline gives CDR1 KGHSH, CDR2 LQKENI. The CDR3 extends over 15 amino acids. This CDR3 is CASSPVDRLNYGYTF. The CDR3 DNA is TGTGCCAGCTCACCAGTCGACAGGCTTAACTATGGCTACACCTTC.

V gene TRBV19 combines with J gene TRBJ2-3; 8 positions match TRBD2. This CDR3 is built from 15 residues. From germline, CDR1 is LNHDA and CDR2 SQIVND (reference sequence). V shed 4 bases and J 4 bases; nucleotides not matched to a gene: 7. The DNA of the CDR3 is TGTGCCAGTAGTACATCCGGGACTAGTGCAGATACGCAGTATTTT. Its protein product is CASSTSGTSADTQYF.

This rearrangement joins TRBV13 to TRBJ2-2; D is ambiguous. The CDR3 has 16 residues. The V and J ends lost 1 base and 8 bases respectively, with 17 bases between them. The V gene's germline CDR1 is PRHDT and CDR2 FYEKMQ (reference sequence). The CDR3 DNA follows: TGTGCCAGCAGCTTAGTTGCCGGATTCCCGAGTGGGGAGCTGTTTTTT. The encoded protein is CASSLVAGFPSGELFF.

The chain recombines TRBV7-9 with TRBJ1-1, with TRBD1 as a possible D gene (6 bases). This CDR3 is 15 amino acids long. Germline CDR1 is SEHNR and CDR2 is FQNEAQ (reference sequence). V was trimmed by 5 bases and J by 1 base, leaving 14 bases between them. Here the CDR3 reads CASSGQNGWNTEAFF. The CDR3, as DNA: TGTGCCAGCAGCGGACAGAACGGGTGGAACACTGAAGCTTTCTTT.

The V and J genes are TRBV6-1 and TRBJ1-2; maybe TRBD1 (5 bases). This CDR3 spans 14 amino acids. The V gene lost 2 bases and the J gene lost 8 bases, with 15 bases spanning the gap. Germline CDR1 MNHNS, CDR2 SASEGT. The DNA for the CDR3 is TGTGCCAGCAGTGAATTCCCCAGGGTGGGGGGCTACACCTTC. Its protein is CASSEFPRVGGYTF.

The chain couples TRBV14 to TRBJ2-5; D not resolved. Germline V lookup: CDR1 SGHDN, CDR2 FVKESK. V lost 1 base, J lost 3 bases, and 6 bases lay in between. The CDR3 runs 13 residues. The CDR3 bases are TGTGCCAGCAGCCAAGGCATCAAAGAGACCCAGTACTTC. Translation gives CASSQGIKETQYF.

V gene TRBV7-9 combines with J gene TRBJ2-1; TRBD2 matches 10 bases. The length of the CDR3 is 15 residues. The germline V gene encodes CDR1 SEHNR and CDR2 FQNEAQ (reference sequence). The V and J ends lost 5 bases and 4 bases, in that order; junction bases with no gene match: 5. The CDR3 DNA is TGTGCCAGCAGCGTAGATAGCGGGGGGTACAATGAGCAGTTCTTC. This gives the protein CASSVDSGGYNEQFF.

The chain has TRBV7-8 and TRBJ2-7, with D unresolved. This CDR3 has 13 amino acids. The germline CDR1 and CDR2 sequences are SGHVS and FQNEAQ. The ends were cut back, 5 bases at V and 2 bases at J, with 10 bases in the middle. The CDR3 region has the DNA TGTGCCAGCAGCCGCGGTGGGCCCTACGAGCAGTACTTC. Its protein is CASSRGGPYEQYF.

The chain has TRBV3-1 (or the pseudogene TRBV3-2) and TRBJ2-5, with a tentative D call TRBD1 (5 bases). V gave up 7 bases and J gave up 5 bases, with 8 bases separating them. The CDR3 is 11 residues long. Germline V gene data show CDR1 as LGHDT and CDR2 as YNNKEL (reference sequence). The chain's CDR3 is CASTPGETQYF. The CDR3 nucleotides are TGTGCCAGCACCCCAGGGGAGACCCAGTACTTC.

This chain connects TRBV10-3 to TRBJ1-3, with D perhaps matching TRBD1 (6 bases). CDR3 size: 18 residues. CDR1 and CDR2 (germline): ENHRY, SYGVKD. Trimming left V 11 bases short and J 0 bases short, with 26 bases between. The chain's CDR3 is CAALSRGSSAFSGNTIYF. CDR3 sequence (DNA): TGTGCCGCCCTGTCTAGGGGGTCCTCAGCCTTCTCTGGAAACACCATATATTTT.

The rearrangement links TRBV2 to TRBJ2-1; 9 bases are a match to TRBD1. The V and J ends lost 6 bases and 10 bases, in that order; junction bases with no gene match: 4. This CDR3 is 12 amino acids long. Germline assignment: CDR1 SNHLY and CDR2 FYNNEI. The CDR3 DNA follows: TGTGCCAGCAGCCTCGGGACAGGGGAGCAGTTCTTC. Protein: CASSLGTGEQFF.